This T cell receptor beta chain was identified during a study of T-cell memory formation after mild COVID-19. General study results and limits: Largely, contracting CD4+ clones fell within CM and EM, and contracting CD8+ clones within EMRA. SARS-CoV-2 specificity of second-wave clones peaking day 37 was unconfirmed. Pre-infection memory contained some responding clones, which suggested that cross-reactive memory had joined.

The V gene's germline CDR1 is SGHVS and CDR2 FQNEAQ. The CDR3 sequence is 15 residues long. Between the trimmed V and J ends, which lost 2 bases and 4 bases, there was a span of 14 bases. A note on this clonotype: Its antigen is currently unknown.

TCRdb redid the calling of the 5' RACE reads with MiXCR, one entry per CDR3 protein. The table records roughly 250,000 distinct CDR3 sequences, approximately 16% of them present only once. This clonotype was sampled from a man between 18 and 29 years old who had mild COVID-19 (a few samples of this study predate the infection). Cell type and time point are not known. This rearrangement joins TRBV7-8 to TRBJ1-2; D remains unclear. Sequenced: PBMCs or a T cell subset sorted from them (not recorded which). CDR3 region: CASSLSLRFSYGYTF. The CDR3 DNA reads TGTGCCAGCAGCTTATCTCTCAGATTCTCCTATGGCTACACCTTC.